This T cell receptor (beta chain) originates from a study of blood T cell repertoires in COVID-19. Study information: Specimens from acute and convalescent COVID-19 originated in the United States, Italy and Spain. PBMCs, B-cell-depleted T cells, or T cells provided the cDNA or gDNA that made up the material.

Recovered participants had two consecutive negative NP/OP PCR tests, healthcare professional clearance, or symptom resolution. This CDR3 has 15 residues. CDR1 and CDR2 from the germline V gene are SGHRS and YFSETQ. Trimming cost V 3 bases and J 3 bases; bases outside gene matches: 7. The sample holds one count of this clone. In the original analysis: Counts of nucleated cells, estimated from reference gene primer amplification, were obtained. Sequencing used immunoSEQ multiplex PCR; TCRdb keeps in-frame clones, though not all of them. The V and J calls and the clone size are those of that table, but D and trimming were determined from the DNA. The sample lists roughly 230,000 clones, 82% occurring once.

The chain recombines TRBV5-1 with TRBJ2-7, with 9 bases matching TRBD1. The clonotype was recovered from a woman aged 55-75 years who had recovered from COVID-19. Sample: PBMCs or T cells enriched from blood (not recorded which). This CDR3 reads CASSSPGQGVYEQYF. The CDR3 bases are TGCGCCAGCAGCTCCCCGGGACAGGGTGTCTACGAGCAGTACTTC.